One and the same sample provided the 25 T cell receptor beta chains below, sequenced in a study of blood T cell repertoires in COVID-19 (TCRdb year 2020). The library was produced with the immunoSEQ multiplex PCR assay. TCRdb limited this immuneACCESS table to in-frame rearrangements with V and J called. A share of clones is missing; checked studies link under half to unresolved V genes, and the rest is unexplained. Present in this sample are roughly 240,000 clones, over 80% of which were seen just once. Of the sample, about 4.6% is held by the ten largest clones. Sequencing was performed on peripheral blood. These receptors were collected from a man aged 60 to 75 who had recovered from COVID-19.

The chain recombines TRBV27 with TRBJ1-1, with 8 bases that match TRBD1. J gave up 5 bases and V 8 bases, and 4 bases lay outside the gene matches. CDR3 length: 12 amino acids. Germline values: CDR1 MNHEY, CDR2 SMNVEV (reference sequence). CDR3 protein: CASYTGGTEAFF. The DNA for the CDR3 is TGTGCCAGCTACACAGGGGGAACTGAAGCTTTCTTT.

This clone showed up just once. The chain carries TRBV19 and TRBJ2-5, with D possibly matching TRBD2 (6 bases). The CDR3 consists of 13 residues. V was shortened by 7 bases and J by 4 bases, with 13 bases between the two germline ends. Germline CDR1 and CDR2: LNHDA and SQIVND (reference sequence). CDR3 bases: TGTGCCAGTACCCCCCGACTAGGAGAGACCCAGTACTTC. Translating it yields CASTPRLGETQYF.

The chain has TRBV5-1 and TRBJ2-6, with 8 bases aligning to TRBD2. The CDR3 spans 16 residues. The junction had 4 bases not matched to a gene; V was cut back by 3 bases and J by 2 bases. Germline assignment: CDR1 SGHRS and CDR2 YFSETQ. The CDR3 region has the DNA TGCGCCAGCAGCTCCGGGGGGGCAACTGGGGCCAACGTCCTGACTTTC. It is translated as CASSSGGATGANVLTF.

The chain recombines TRBV12-3 or TRBV12-4 with TRBJ2-5; perhaps TRBD2 as D (6 bases). The CDR3 sequence is 13 residues long. Trimming cost V 8 bases and J 3 bases, with 13 bases left between them. The CDR3 DNA sequence: TGTGCCAGCGGGGACTTAGCGGAAGAGACCCAGTACTTC. This encodes CASGDLAEETQYF.

The rearrangement links TRBV4-1 to TRBJ2-7; 9 bases align to TRBD1. Per the germline V gene, CDR1 is MGHRA and CDR2 is YSYEKL. J was trimmed by 9 bases and V by 2 bases; bases with no gene match: 11. The CDR3 is 15 residues long. The CDR3 DNA is TGCGCCAGCAGCCAATCCGGGACAGGGCTCTCTGCGCAGTACTTC. The encoded protein is CASSQSGTGLSAQYF.

The chain has TRBV6-5 and TRBJ2-3; 9 nucleotides line up with TRBD1. The CDR3 has 13 amino acids. Per the germline V gene, CDR1 is MNHEY and CDR2 is SVGAGI. V shed 10 bases, J shed 2 bases, and the junction held 4 bases outside the gene matches. The CDR3 DNA is TGTGCCATCGGGACAGGGAACACAGATACGCAGTATTTT. Its translation: CAIGTGNTDTQYF.

J is TRBJ2-3 and V is TRBV5-4, with 9 bases fitting TRBD2. The CDR3 is made up of 15 amino acids. The J segment lost 4 bases and the V segment lost 0 bases, leaving 3 bases of the junction unmatched. Germline CDR1 reads SGHNT; CDR2 reads YYREEE (reference sequence). CDR3 in amino acids: CASSLGLAASDTQYF. DNA of the CDR3: TGTGCCAGCAGCTTGGGACTAGCGGCATCAGATACGCAGTATTTT.

CDR3 coding DNA: TGTGCCAGTAGAAGCTCCGCCCAGCCCCAGCATTTT. Residues: CASRSSAQPQHF. The chain recombines TRBV19 with TRBJ1-5; no clear D gene. Trimming stripped 6 bases from V and 7 bases from J, with 10 bases between. The CDR3 consists of 12 residues. CDR1 is LNHDA and CDR2 is SQIVND in the germline V gene (reference sequence).

This chain joins TRBV15 and TRBJ1-4; 9 nucleotides agree with TRBD1. This CDR3 is 16 amino acids long. CDR1 is LNHNV, CDR2 YYDKDF, per germline (reference sequence). Trimming cost V 1 base and J 8 bases; bases outside gene matches: 8. CDR3 in amino acids: CATSRGVRTGDEKLFF. CDR3 DNA: TGTGCCACCAGCAGAGGGGTTCGGACAGGGGACGAAAAACTGTTTTTT. The entire variable domain, with the rest obtained from reference TRBV15 and TRBJ1-4, is as follows: DAMVIQNPRYQVTQFGKPVTLSCSQTLNHNVMYWYQQKSSQAPKLLFHYYDKDFNNEADTPDNFQSRRPNTSFCFLDIRSPGLGDTAMYLCATSRGVRTGDEKLFFGSGTQLSVL.

This sequence joins TRBV18 and TRBJ1-4; TRBD1 matches 11 bases. After removal of 3 bases from V and 4 bases from J, the junction contained 7 bases not matched to a gene. CDR3 length: 17 amino acids. Germline CDR1 KGHSH, CDR2 LQKENI. CDR3 DNA sequence: TGTGCCAGCTCACCGCCCGGGACAGGGGGGATTAATGAAAAACTGTTTTTT. Translated, it gives CASSPPGTGGINEKLFF.

This clone was detected once. The chain uses TRBV30 and TRBJ1-3, with no clear D. The ends were cut back, 2 bases at V and 0 bases at J, with 5 bases in the middle. Germline V lookup: CDR1 GTSNPN, CDR2 SVGIG (reference sequence). The CDR3 is made up of 13 amino acids. CDR3 protein: CAWSWSSGNTIYF. Written as DNA, the CDR3 is TGTGCCTGGAGTTGGAGCTCTGGAAACACCATATATTTT.

This chain uses TRBV3-1 (or the pseudogene TRBV3-2) with TRBJ2-1, with 8 positions matching TRBD2. Germline V lookup: CDR1 LGHDT, CDR2 YNNKEL (reference sequence). With 0 bases clipped from V and 2 bases from J, the junction kept 3 bases outside the gene matches. This CDR3 contains 16 residues. The CDR3 protein is CASSQDFGGAYNEQFF. Here the CDR3 DNA reads TGTGCCAGCAGCCAAGATTTCGGGGGGGCCTACAATGAGCAGTTCTTC.

The rearrangement uses TRBV7-2 and TRBJ1-1; 7 nucleotides line up with TRBD1. The CDR3 covers 17 residues. Germline V lookup: CDR1 SGHTA, CDR2 FQGNSA. V trimming: 5 bases; J trimming: 5 bases; junction bases outside the gene matches: 17. The chain's CDR3 is CASSPGGPGASATEAFF. In DNA form, the CDR3 reads TGTGCCAGCAGCCCAGGGGGGCCGGGGGCGTCAGCAACTGAAGCTTTCTTT. Full variable domain (rest looked up from reference TRBV7-2 and TRBJ1-1): GAGVSQSPSNKVTEKGKDVELRCDPISGHTALYWYRQSLGQGLEFLIYFQGNSAPDKSGLPSDRFSAERTGGSVSTLTIQRTQQEDSAVYLCASSPGGPGASATEAFFGQGTRLTVV.

This chain uses TRBV6-6 with TRBJ1-1; D remains ambiguous. This CDR3 spans 10 amino acids. V shed 7 bases and J shed 9 bases, with 9 bases lying between them. CDR1 and CDR2 from the germline V gene are MNHNY and SVGAGI (reference sequence). CDR3 DNA: TGTGCCAGCAAGAGGGAACAAGCTTTCTTT. Its translation: CASKREQAFF.

J is TRBJ2-4 and V is TRBV18, with a tentative D call TRBD2 (5 bases). The CDR3 is 15 residues long. From germline, CDR1 is KGHSH and CDR2 LQKENI. Between the trimmed V and J ends, which lost 3 bases and 8 bases, there was a span of 17 bases. The CDR3 region is CASSPPGVARYIQYF. CDR3 DNA: TGTGCCAGCTCACCCCCCGGGGTAGCTAGGTACATTCAGTACTTC.

The chain recombines TRBV19 with TRBJ2-1; D ambiguous. The CDR3 consists of 12 residues. V lost 5 bases and J 3 bases, leaving 5 bases between the germline ends. Germline assignment: CDR1 LNHDA and CDR2 SQIVND (reference sequence). In DNA form, the CDR3 reads TGTGCCAGTAGTCGCAGCTACAATGAGCAGTTCTTC. Translation: CASSRSYNEQFF.

J is TRBJ2-4 and V is TRBV4-2; TRBD1 agrees at 7 bases. Losses at the gene ends were 3 bases for V and 4 bases for J; bases not matched to a gene: 6. The CDR3 is 15 amino acids. The germline V gene has CDR1 LGHNA and CDR2 YNFKEQ. The CDR3 reads CASSHAGTEKNIQYF. The CDR3 coding sequence is TGTGCCAGCAGCCATGCCGGGACAGAGAAAAACATTCAGTACTTC.

The rearrangement joins TRBV30 to TRBJ2-7; 9 nucleotides agree with TRBD2. The germline V gene encodes CDR1 GTSNPN and CDR2 SVGIG (reference sequence). There are 15 residues in the CDR3. Unmatched junction bases numbered 7, after V lost 2 bases and J lost 2 bases. DNA for the CDR3: TGTGCCTGGAGTTATAGCGGGAGTCGCGCCTACGAGCAGTACTTC. It specifies CAWSYSGSRAYEQYF.

J is TRBJ1-6 and V is TRBV28; the D is unclear. The V end lost 10 bases, the J end lost 11 bases, and 15 bases lay between the germline ends. Germline V gene sequence: CDR1 MDHEN, CDR2 SYDVKM. The CDR3 has 12 residues. The CDR3 DNA reads TGTGCCACCAACGTGGGAGGGACACCCCTCCACTTT. It specifies CATNVGGTPLHF.

V and J are TRBV7-6 and TRBJ2-1, with 10 bases fitting TRBD2. With V trimmed by 6 bases and J by 9 bases, 17 bases remained unmatched. Germline V lookup: CDR1 SGHVS, CDR2 FNYEAQ. This CDR3 spans 17 amino acids. CDR3 region: CASSRTGRAGGPGEQFF. The CDR3 coding sequence is TGTGCCAGCAGTAGGACCGGCAGAGCGGGGGGGCCCGGTGAGCAGTTCTTC.

The rearrangement joins TRBV2 to TRBJ1-1; 7 bases map to TRBD1. V shed 7 bases, J shed 4 bases, and the junction held 0 bases outside the gene matches. Per germline, CDR1 SNHLY and CDR2 FYNNEI. This CDR3 region has 11 residues. CDR3 amino acids: CASNRGTEAFF. For the CDR3, the DNA is TGTGCCAGCAACAGGGGCACTGAAGCTTTCTTT.

This chain joins TRBV6-1 and TRBJ2-7; possibly TRBD2 for D (5 bases). V was shortened by 3 bases and J by 4 bases, with 16 bases between the two germline ends. The CDR3 length is 15 residues. Germline V gene lookup returns CDR1 MNHNS and CDR2 SASEGT. This CDR3 is CASSESVSGSYEQYF. The CDR3 nucleotides read TGTGCCAGCAGTGAGAGCGTCAGCGGATCTTACGAGCAGTACTTC.

The chain joins TRBV24-1 to TRBJ2-5; perhaps TRBD1 as D (5 bases). Germline V lookup: CDR1 KGHDR, CDR2 SFDVKD. The ends were cut back, 6 bases at V and 1 base at J, with 14 bases in the middle. The CDR3 totals 15 residues. The CDR3 spells CATSPKGRVQETQYF. CDR3 DNA: TGTGCCACCAGTCCCAAGGGCAGGGTCCAAGAGACCCAGTACTTC.

This chain connects TRBV30 to TRBJ2-3, with D unclear. CDR3 length: 14 amino acids. Germline V gives CDR1 GTSNPN, CDR2 SVGIG (reference sequence). V lost 1 base and J 0 bases, leaving 8 bases between the germline ends. The CDR3 nucleotides read TGTGCCTGGAGTGCGGTAACTAGCACAGATACGCAGTATTTT. This translates into CAWSAVTSTDTQYF. Variable domain in full (rest from reference TRBV30 and TRBJ2-3): SQTIHQWPATLVQPVGSPLSLECTVEGTSNPNLYWYRQAAGRGLQLLFYSVGIGQISSEVPQNLSASRPQDRQFILSSKKLLLSDSGFYLCAWSAVTSTDTQYFGPGTRLTVL.

The chain employs TRBV30 and TRBJ1-1; no firm D call. The CDR3 runs to 13 residues. Germline CDR1 GTSNPN, CDR2 SVGIG (reference sequence). The germline V and J ends were trimmed by 8 bases and 3 bases, with 16 bases remaining between them. The CDR3 DNA sequence: TGTGCCCATGGTGGCAGTGCGGACACTGAAGCTTTCTTT. This translates into CAHGGSADTEAFF.